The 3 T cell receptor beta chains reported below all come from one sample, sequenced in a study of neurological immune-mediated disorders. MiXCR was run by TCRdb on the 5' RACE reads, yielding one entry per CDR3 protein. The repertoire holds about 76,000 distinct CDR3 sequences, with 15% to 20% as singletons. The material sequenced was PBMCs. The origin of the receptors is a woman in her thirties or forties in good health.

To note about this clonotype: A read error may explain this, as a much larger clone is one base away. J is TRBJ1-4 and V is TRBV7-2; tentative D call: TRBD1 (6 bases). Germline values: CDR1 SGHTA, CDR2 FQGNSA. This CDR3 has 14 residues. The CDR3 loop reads CASSEGQTNENLFF. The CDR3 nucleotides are TGTGCCAGCAGCGAAGGACAGACTAATGAAAATCTGTTTTTT. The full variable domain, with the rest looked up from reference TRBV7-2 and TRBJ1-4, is GAGVSQSPSNKVTEKGKDVELRCDPISGHTALYWYRQSLGQGLEFLIYFQGNSAPDKSGLPSDRFSAERTGGSVSTLTIQRTQQEDSAVYLCASSEGQTNENLFFGSGTQLSVL.

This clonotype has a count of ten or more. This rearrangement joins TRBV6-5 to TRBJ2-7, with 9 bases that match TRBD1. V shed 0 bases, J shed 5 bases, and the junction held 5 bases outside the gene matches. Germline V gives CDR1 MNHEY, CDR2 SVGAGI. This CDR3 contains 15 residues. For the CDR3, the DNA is TGTGCCAGCAGTTACTCTGGGACAGGGACCCACGAGCAGTACTTC. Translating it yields CASSYSGTGTHEQYF.

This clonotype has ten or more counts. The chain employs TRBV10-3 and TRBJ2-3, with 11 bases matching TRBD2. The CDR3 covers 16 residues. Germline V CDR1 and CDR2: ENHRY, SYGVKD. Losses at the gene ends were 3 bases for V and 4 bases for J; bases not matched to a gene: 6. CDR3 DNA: TGTGCCATCAGTGATGTAGCGGGGGGGGGGCCAGATACGCAGTATTTT. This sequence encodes CAISDVAGGGPDTQYF.